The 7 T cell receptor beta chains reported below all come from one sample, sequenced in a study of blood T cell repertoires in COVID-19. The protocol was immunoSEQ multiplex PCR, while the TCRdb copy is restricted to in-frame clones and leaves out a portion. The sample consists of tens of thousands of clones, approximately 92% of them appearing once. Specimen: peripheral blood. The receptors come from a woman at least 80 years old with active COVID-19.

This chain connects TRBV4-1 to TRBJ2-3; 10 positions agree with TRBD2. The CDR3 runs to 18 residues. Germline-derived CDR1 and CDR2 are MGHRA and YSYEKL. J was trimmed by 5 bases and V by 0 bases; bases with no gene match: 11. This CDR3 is CASSQEQLGTSAGDTQYF. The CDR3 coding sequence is TGCGCCAGCAGCCAAGAACAGCTTGGGACTAGCGCCGGAGATACGCAGTATTTT.

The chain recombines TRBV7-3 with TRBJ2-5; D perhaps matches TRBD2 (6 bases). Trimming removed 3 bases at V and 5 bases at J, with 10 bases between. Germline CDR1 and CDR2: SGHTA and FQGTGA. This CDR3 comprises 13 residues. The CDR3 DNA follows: TGTGCCAGCAGCTTTACAGGAGGGGAGACCCAGTACTTC. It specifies CASSFTGGETQYF. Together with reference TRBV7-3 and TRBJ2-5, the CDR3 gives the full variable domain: GAGVSQTPSNKVTEKGKYVELRCDPISGHTALYWYRQSLGQGPEFLIYFQGTGAADDSGLPNDRFFAVRPEGSVSTLKIQRTERGDSAVYLCASSFTGGETQYFGPGTRLLVL.

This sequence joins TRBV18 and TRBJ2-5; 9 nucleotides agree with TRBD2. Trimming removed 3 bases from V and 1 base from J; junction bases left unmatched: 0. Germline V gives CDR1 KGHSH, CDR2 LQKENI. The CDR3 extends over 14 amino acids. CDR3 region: CASSPTSGQETQYF. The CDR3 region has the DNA TGTGCCAGCTCACCGACTAGCGGCCAAGAGACCCAGTACTTC.

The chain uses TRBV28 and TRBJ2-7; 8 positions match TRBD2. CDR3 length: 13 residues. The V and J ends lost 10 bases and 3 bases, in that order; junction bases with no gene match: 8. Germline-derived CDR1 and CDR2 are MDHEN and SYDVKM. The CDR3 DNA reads TGTGCCACCGGGGGGGGGACCCTCTACGAGCAGTACTTC. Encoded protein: CATGGGTLYEQYF.

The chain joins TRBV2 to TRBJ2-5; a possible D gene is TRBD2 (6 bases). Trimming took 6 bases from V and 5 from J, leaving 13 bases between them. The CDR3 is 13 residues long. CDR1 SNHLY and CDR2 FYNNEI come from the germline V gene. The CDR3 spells CASSSEGRETQYF. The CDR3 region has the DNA TGTGCCAGCAGCTCAGAGGGGAGGGAGACCCAGTACTTC.

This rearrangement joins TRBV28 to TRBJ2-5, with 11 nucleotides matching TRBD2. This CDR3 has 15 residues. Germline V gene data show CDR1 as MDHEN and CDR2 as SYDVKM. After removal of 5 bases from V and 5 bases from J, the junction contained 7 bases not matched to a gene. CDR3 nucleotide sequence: TGTGCCAGCAGTCCCCATAGCGGGAGGGGCGAGACCCAGTACTTC. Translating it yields CASSPHSGRGETQYF.

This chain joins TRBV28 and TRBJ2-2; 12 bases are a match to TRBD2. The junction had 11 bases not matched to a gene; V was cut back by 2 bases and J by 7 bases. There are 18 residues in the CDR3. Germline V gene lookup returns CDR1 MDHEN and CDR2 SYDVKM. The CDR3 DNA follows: TGTGCCAGCAGTTTACTTCCACTAGCGGGAGGCCAAGTCGGGGAGCTGTTTTTT. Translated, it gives CASSLLPLAGGQVGELFF. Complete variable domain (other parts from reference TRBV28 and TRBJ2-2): DVKVTQSSRYLVKRTGEKVFLECVQDMDHENMFWYRQDPGLGLRLIYFSYDVKMKEKGDIPEGYSVSREKKERFSLILESASTNQTSMYLCASSLLPLAGGQVGELFFGEGSRLTVL.